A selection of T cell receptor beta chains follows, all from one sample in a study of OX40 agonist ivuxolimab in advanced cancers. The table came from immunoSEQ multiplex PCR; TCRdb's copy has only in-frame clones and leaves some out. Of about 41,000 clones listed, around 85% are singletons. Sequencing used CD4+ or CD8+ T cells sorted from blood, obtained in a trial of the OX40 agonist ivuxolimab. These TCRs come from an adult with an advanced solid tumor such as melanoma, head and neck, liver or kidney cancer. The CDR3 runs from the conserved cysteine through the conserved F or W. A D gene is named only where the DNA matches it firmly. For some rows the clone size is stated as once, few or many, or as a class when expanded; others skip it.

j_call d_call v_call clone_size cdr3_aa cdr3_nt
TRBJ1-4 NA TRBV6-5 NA CASSYSTQGGEKLFF TGTGCCAGCAGTTACTCGACCCAGGGCGGTGAAAAACTGTTTTTT
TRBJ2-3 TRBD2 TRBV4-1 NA CASSQVKLAGGRVTDTQYF TGCGCCAGCAGCCAAGTAAAATTAGCGGGGGGTCGGGTGACAGATACGCAGTATTTT
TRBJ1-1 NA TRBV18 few CASSGTEAGEAFF TGTGCCAGCTCAGGGACCGAGGCGGGCGAAGCTTTCTTT
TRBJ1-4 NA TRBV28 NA CASSFYSATNEKLFF TGTGCCAGCAGTTTTTATTCAGCAACTAATGAAAAACTGTTTTTT
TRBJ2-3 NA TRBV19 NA CASSIGKTSTDTQYF TGTGCCAGTAGTATAGGGAAAACTAGCACAGATACGCAGTATTTT
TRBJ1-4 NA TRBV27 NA CASSFRAQRRSFSLHDEKLFF TGTGCCAGCAGTTTCCGAGCGCAACGCAGGTCCTTCTCTTTACATGATGAAAAACTGTTTTTT
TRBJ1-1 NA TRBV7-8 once CASSLAGSLNTEAFF TGTGCCAGCAGCTTAGCGGGCAGCCTGAACACTGAAGCTTTCTTT
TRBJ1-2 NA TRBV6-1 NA CASSEHGINYGYTF TGTGCCAGCAGTGAACACGGAATTAACTATGGCTACACCTTC
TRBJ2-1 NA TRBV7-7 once CASSTGVSHYNEQFF TGTGCCAGCAGCACGGGGGTCTCCCACTACAATGAGCAGTTCTTC
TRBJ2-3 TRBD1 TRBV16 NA CASTLGQGATDTQYF TGTGCCAGCACCCTCGGACAGGGGGCAACAGATACGCAGTATTTT
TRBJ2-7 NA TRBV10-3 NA CAISGQSSTYEQYF TGTGCCATCAGTGGGCAGTCGTCTACGTACGAGCAGTACTTC